The entry that follows covers one T cell receptor (beta chain) sequence. The data derive from a study of beta chain features in type 1 diabetes. Investigators reverse transcribed all isolated RNA, so they sequenced expressed TCRB transcripts. Repertoires were generated with immunoSEQ multiplex PCR, while TCRdb's copy carries only in-frame clones and drops some. The sample gives fewer than 250,000 clones, more than 9% of which show up once; under 0.035% is in the top ten. This receptor was obtained from a young woman in good health. Sequenced input: naive CD4+ T cells from blood.

The CDR3 loop reads CASSLSGTTQETQYF. The CDR3 bases are TGTGCCAGCAGCTTGTCTGGGACAACCCAAGAGACCCAGTACTTC. The rearrangement uses TRBV7-6 and TRBJ2-5, with D perhaps TRBD1 (6 bases). Per germline, CDR1 SGHVS and CDR2 FNYEAQ. This CDR3 comprises 15 residues. Trimming took 3 bases from V and 1 from J, leaving 12 bases between them. The complete variable domain, with remaining parts taken from reference TRBV7-6 and TRBJ2-5, reads GAGVSQSPRYKVTKRGQDVALRCDPISGHVSLYWYRQALGQGPEFLTYFNYEAQQDKSGLPNDRFSAERPEGSISTLTIQRTEQRDSAMYRCASSLSGTTQETQYFGPGTRLLVL.